The following is a T cell receptor beta chain sequence with its context. Its antigen remains unknown. Germline V gene lookup returns CDR1 SNHLY and CDR2 FYNNEI. The CDR3 is 16 amino acids. Profiled with immunoSEQ multiplex PCR; TCRdb holds only in-frame clones, not every one. The sample contains under 25,000 clones, roughly four fifths of which appear only once. The data originate from a study of graft-versus-host responses after intestinal transplantation. Overall study context: Each of the recipients got a multivisceral, liver-intestinal, or isolated intestinal transplant. Study-level points and caveats: Some GvH clones appeared in ileal mucosa or blood before recipient bone marrow.

The TCR originated in a human donor who was the organ donor for an intestinal transplant. The sequenced sample was unstimulated CD8+ T cells sorted from spleen or lymph node cells, obtained before transplant. The chain links TRBV2 to TRBJ2-5; D may be TRBD2 (6 bases). The J call may not be correct, given that the DNA end is closer to TRBJ2-7. DNA of the CDR3: TGTGCCAGCAGTGTTGACCGGTTAGCGGCCTCCTACGAGCAGTACTTC. Translation gives CASSVDRLAASYEQYF.